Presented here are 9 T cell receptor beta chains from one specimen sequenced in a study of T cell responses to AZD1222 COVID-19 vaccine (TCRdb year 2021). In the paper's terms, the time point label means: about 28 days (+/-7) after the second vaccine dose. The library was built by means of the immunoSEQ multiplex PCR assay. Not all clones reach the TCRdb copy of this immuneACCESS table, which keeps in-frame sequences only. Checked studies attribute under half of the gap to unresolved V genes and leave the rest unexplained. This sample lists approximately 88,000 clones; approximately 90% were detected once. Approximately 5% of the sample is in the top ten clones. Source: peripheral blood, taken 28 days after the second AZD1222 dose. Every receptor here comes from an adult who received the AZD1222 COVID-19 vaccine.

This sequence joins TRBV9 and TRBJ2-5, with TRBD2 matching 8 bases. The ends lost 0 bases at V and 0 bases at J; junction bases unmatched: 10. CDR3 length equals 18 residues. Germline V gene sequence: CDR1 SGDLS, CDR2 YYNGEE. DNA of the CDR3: TGTGCCAGCAGCGTAGGTCGGTTGGTAGCGGGGAACCAAGAGACCCAGTACTTC. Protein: CASSVGRLVAGNQETQYF.

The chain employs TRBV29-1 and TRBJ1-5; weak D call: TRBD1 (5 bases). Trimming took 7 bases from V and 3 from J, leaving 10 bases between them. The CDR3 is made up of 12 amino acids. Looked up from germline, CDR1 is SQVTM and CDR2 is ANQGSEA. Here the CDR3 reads CSATGNNQPQHF. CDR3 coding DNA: TGCAGCGCTACAGGAAACAATCAGCCCCAGCATTTT.

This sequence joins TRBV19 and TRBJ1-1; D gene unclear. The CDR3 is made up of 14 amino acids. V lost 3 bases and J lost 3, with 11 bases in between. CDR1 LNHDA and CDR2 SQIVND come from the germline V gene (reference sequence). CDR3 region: CASSMIGRDTEAFF. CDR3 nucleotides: TGTGCCAGTAGTATGATCGGTCGTGACACTGAAGCTTTCTTT.

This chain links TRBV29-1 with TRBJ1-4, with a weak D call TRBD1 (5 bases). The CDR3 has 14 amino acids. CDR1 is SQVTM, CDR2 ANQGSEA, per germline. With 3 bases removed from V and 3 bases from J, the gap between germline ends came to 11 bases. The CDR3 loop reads CSVEPGRANEKLFF. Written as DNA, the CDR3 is TGCAGCGTTGAGCCGGGGCGGGCTAATGAAAAACTGTTTTTT.

CDR3: CASSAGTGHTDTQYF. The CDR3 DNA reads TGTGCCAGCAGTGCCGGGACAGGCCACACAGATACGCAGTATTTT. The J gene is TRBJ2-3, the V gene TRBV6-2 or TRBV6-3; 8 nucleotides agree with TRBD1. Germline trimming cut 5 bases from V and 2 bases from J; bases unmatched to any gene: 6. The CDR3 loop spans 15 amino acids. The V gene's germline CDR1 is MNHEY and CDR2 SVGEGT.

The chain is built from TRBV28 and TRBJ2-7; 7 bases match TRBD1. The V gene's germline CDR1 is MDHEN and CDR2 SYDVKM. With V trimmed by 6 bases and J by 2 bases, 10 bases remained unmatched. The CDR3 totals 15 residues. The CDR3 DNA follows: TGTGCCAGCAGACCTACGACAGGGTTTACCTACGAGCAGTACTTC. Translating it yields CASRPTTGFTYEQYF.

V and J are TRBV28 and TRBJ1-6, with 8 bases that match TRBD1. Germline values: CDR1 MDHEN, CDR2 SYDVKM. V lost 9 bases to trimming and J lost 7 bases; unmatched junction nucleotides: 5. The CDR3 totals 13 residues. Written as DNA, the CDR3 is TGTGCCAGTTTCTGGGACAGGAATTCACCCCTCCACTTT. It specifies CASFWDRNSPLHF.

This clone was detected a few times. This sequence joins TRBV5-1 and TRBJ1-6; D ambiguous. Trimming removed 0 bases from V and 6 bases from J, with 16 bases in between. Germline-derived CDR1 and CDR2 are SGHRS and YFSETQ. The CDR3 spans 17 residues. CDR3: CASSLAREGSRNSPLHF. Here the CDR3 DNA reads TGCGCCAGCAGCTTGGCCCGGGAGGGCTCCCGTAATTCACCCCTCCACTTT.

CDR3 sequence: CASSFRYGYTF. The CDR3 DNA is TGTGCCAGCAGTTTCCGGTATGGCTACACCTTC. The chain uses TRBV28 and TRBJ1-2; D is unclear. There are 11 residues in the CDR3. V was cut by 3 bases and J by 5 bases, with 4 bases left in between. Germline V gene lookup returns CDR1 MDHEN and CDR2 SYDVKM.